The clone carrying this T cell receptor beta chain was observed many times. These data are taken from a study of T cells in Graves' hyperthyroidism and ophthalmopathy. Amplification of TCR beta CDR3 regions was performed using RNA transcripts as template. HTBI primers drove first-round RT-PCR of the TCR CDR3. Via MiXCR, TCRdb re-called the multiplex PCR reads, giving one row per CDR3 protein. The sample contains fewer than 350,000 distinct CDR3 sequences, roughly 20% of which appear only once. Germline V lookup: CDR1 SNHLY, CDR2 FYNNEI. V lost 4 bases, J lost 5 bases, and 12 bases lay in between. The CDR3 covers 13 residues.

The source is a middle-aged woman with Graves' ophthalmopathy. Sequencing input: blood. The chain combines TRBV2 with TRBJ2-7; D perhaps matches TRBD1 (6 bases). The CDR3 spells CASSGRQANEQYF. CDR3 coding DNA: TGTGCCAGCAGTGGAAGACAGGCCAACGAGCAGTACTTC.